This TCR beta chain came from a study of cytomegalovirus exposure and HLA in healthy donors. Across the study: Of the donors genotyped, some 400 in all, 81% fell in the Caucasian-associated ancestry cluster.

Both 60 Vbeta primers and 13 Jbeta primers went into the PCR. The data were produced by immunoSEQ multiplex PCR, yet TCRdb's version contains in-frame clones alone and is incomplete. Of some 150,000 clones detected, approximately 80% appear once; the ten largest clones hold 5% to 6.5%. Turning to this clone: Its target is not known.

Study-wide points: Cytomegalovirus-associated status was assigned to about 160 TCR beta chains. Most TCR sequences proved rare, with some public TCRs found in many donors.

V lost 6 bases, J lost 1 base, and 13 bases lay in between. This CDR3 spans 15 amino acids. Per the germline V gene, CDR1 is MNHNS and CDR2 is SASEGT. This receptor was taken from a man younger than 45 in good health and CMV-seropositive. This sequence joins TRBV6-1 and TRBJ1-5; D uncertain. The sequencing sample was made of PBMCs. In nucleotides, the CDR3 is TGTGCCAGCAGGTACCGGGGAGTCAGCAATCAGCCCCAGCATTTT. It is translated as CASRYRGVSNQPQHF.